These 12 T cell receptor beta chains came from one sample sequenced in a study of blood T cell repertoires in COVID-19. Generated by immunoSEQ multiplex PCR, the TCRdb table keeps only in-frame clones and is missing some. The table has 100,000 to 150,000 clones, about 89% seen once. Sequencing input: peripheral blood. The receptors here all came from a man aged 50 to 60 with active or convalescent COVID-19.

This clone was observed a single time. The V call is TRBV19, the J call TRBJ2-7, with D possibly being TRBD2 (6 bases). CDR3 length: 14 amino acids. V shed 3 bases and J shed 3 bases, with 12 bases lying between them. Per germline, CDR1 LNHDA and CDR2 SQIVND (reference sequence). Written as DNA, the CDR3 is TGTGCCAGTAGTATCGGGGCGCGGGGCTACGAGCAGTACTTC. Translation: CASSIGARGYEQYF.

This clone was seen a single time. Additional DNA sequences in this sample encode the identical CDR3. V usage is TRBV5-1 and J usage is TRBJ1-4, with a possible D match to TRBD1 (6 bases). V was shortened by 0 bases and J by 4 bases, with 7 bases between the two germline ends. The CDR3 runs to 14 residues. Germline CDR1 reads SGHRS; CDR2 reads YFSETQ. The CDR3 spells CASSLGTVNEKLFF. The CDR3 bases are TGCGCCAGCAGCTTGGGGACAGTTAATGAAAAACTGTTTTTT.

This clone has a single count. The chain is built from TRBV6-5 and TRBJ1-2; D unresolved. The CDR3 contains 14 residues. Germline values: CDR1 MNHEY, CDR2 SVGAGI. Trimming cost V 0 bases and J 2 bases, with 7 bases left between them. The CDR3 loop is CASSYSGRNYGYTF. CDR3 in DNA: TGTGCCAGCAGTTACTCGGGCAGAAACTATGGCTACACCTTC.

The CDR3 region is CASSVGQGLYGYTF. The CDR3 DNA reads as TGTGCCAGCAGCGTGGGACAGGGTTTATATGGCTACACCTTC. The gene calls are TRBV6-5 and TRBJ1-2; 9 bases align to TRBD1. This CDR3 is 14 amino acids long. V lost 6 bases to trimming and J lost 5 bases; unmatched junction nucleotides: 7. Germline CDR1 reads MNHEY; CDR2 reads SVGAGI.

V and J are TRBV25-1 and TRBJ1-2; D is perhaps TRBD1 (5 bases). The CDR3 is made up of 14 amino acids. With 1 base removed from V and 7 bases from J, the gap between germline ends came to 13 bases. Germline lookup yields CDR1 MGHDK and CDR2 SYGVNS. CDR3 in amino acids: CASSEWGGVGGYTF. CDR3 DNA sequence: TGTGCCAGCAGTGAATGGGGAGGGGTAGGTGGCTACACCTTC.

The chain employs TRBV24-1 and TRBJ2-1, with 14 bases lining up with TRBD2. V lost 3 bases and J lost 8; bases outside the gene matches: 8. CDR1 and CDR2 from the germline V gene are KGHDR and SFDVKD. This CDR3 spans 17 amino acids. CDR3 residues: CATSDGLAGGSMDEQFF. In nucleotides, the CDR3 is TGTGCCACCAGTGATGGACTAGCGGGGGGTTCGATGGATGAGCAGTTCTTC.

This chain joins TRBV10-1 and TRBJ2-5; D might be TRBD1 (6 bases). The ends were cut back, 0 bases at V and 5 bases at J, with 13 bases in the middle. This CDR3 is 15 amino acids long. CDR1 and CDR2 (germline): WNHNN, SYGVQD (reference sequence). The DNA of the CDR3 is TGCGCCAGCAGTGAGTCAACAGGGTTCGGGGAGACCCAGTACTTC. Its protein product is CASSESTGFGETQYF.

The chain joins TRBV11-1 to TRBJ2-7, with 7 bases fitting TRBD1. Germline-derived CDR1 and CDR2 are SGHAT and FQDESV (reference sequence). Trimming took 4 bases from V and 3 from J; bases not matched to a gene: 3. The CDR3 consists of 13 residues. CDR3 bases: TGTGCCAGCAGCTACAGGGGCTACTACGAGCAGTACTTC. This codes for CASSYRGYYEQYF.

This chain links TRBV20-1 with TRBJ2-1; D possibly corresponds to TRBD2 (5 bases). This CDR3 spans 18 amino acids. V was clipped by 3 bases and J by 0 bases, with 21 bases between them. CDR1 and CDR2 from the germline V gene are DFQATT and SNEGSKA (reference sequence). The CDR3: CSASPGRGRASSYNEQFF. The CDR3 DNA reads TGCAGTGCTAGTCCCGGGCGTGGGCGGGCGAGCTCCTACAATGAGCAGTTCTTC.

The rearrangement uses TRBV19 and TRBJ1-3; 7 bases fit TRBD1. V lost 9 bases and J lost 0; bases outside the gene matches: 14. Per germline, CDR1 LNHDA and CDR2 SQIVND (reference sequence). The CDR3 consists of 17 residues. The CDR3 sequence is CARGVDRPPTSGNTIYF. CDR3 coding DNA: TGTGCCAGGGGGGTGGACAGGCCTCCTACCTCTGGAAACACCATATATTTT. Filled out from reference TRBV19 and TRBJ1-3, the complete variable domain reads DGGITQSPKYLFRKEGQNVTLSCEQNLNHDAMYWYRQDPGQGLRLIYYSQIVNDFQKGDIAEGYSVSREKKESFPLTVTSAQKNPTAFYLCARGVDRPPTSGNTIYFGEGSWLTVV.

The genes are TRBV29-1 and TRBJ1-2, with no clear D. V was shortened by 6 bases and J by 9 bases, with 17 bases between the two germline ends. This CDR3 contains 12 residues. Germline CDR1 SQVTM, CDR2 ANQGSEA. CDR3 amino acids: CSVGEGNDRYTF. The CDR3 DNA follows: TGCAGCGTCGGGGAAGGGAACGATCGCTACACCTTC.

This clone was detected once. The chain links TRBV2 to TRBJ2-1; 8 bases map to TRBD2. Per the germline V gene, CDR1 is SNHLY and CDR2 is FYNNEI. The ends lost 3 bases at V and 9 bases at J; junction bases unmatched: 10. The length of the CDR3 is 15 residues. The CDR3 DNA sequence: TGTGCCAGCAGTGACGCCCGGGGGGGCCAAAGTGAGCAGTTCTTC. Its protein is CASSDARGGQSEQFF.